This entry features one TCR beta chain sequence. In TCRdb, the 5' RACE reads were re-called with MiXCR into one record per CDR3 protein. The table lists around 30,000 distinct CDR3 sequences, 26% of them singletons. This sequence was found in a female donor with breast cancer. Material for sequencing was naive CD4+ T cells sorted from a lymph node. As to subset: naive CD4+ T cells, CD4+CD45RA+CD25-.

The CDR3 DNA reads as TGCGCCAGCAGCGGCGGACAGGGGGCTGTTCTAACTGAAGCTTTCTTT. Residues: CASSGGQGAVLTEAFF. The chain is built from TRBV5-1 and TRBJ1-1, with 11 bases that match TRBD1. J gave up 5 bases and V 4 bases, and 10 bases lay outside the gene matches. Looked up from germline, CDR1 is SGHRS and CDR2 is YFSETQ. This CDR3 contains 16 residues.